This TCR beta chain was documented in a study of shared clonotypes between healthy human individuals. Naive CD8 cells lacked CD45RO, underwent positive selection for CCR7 and left out terminally differentiated effector memory CD45RA+ cells. Germline CDR1 reads MDHEN; CDR2 reads SYDVKM. V gave up 3 bases and J gave up 5 bases; unmatched junction bases: 8. The CDR3 totals 15 residues. Profiling relied on immunoSEQ multiplex PCR, and the TCRdb table lists in-frame clones only, not all of them. The sample contains around 1.9 million clones, roughly 95% of which appear only once. The sequence was obtained from a man aged 18 to 35 in good health. Some clones in this sample may be carry-over from other donors' samples. Sequencing was done on a sample of naive CD8+ T cells from PBMCs. The V call is TRBV28, the J call TRBJ2-7; 9 nucleotides match TRBD1. The CDR3 protein is CASSFLGQGYDEQYF. The CDR3 nucleotides read TGTGCCAGCAGTTTTCTCGGACAGGGGTACGACGAGCAGTACTTC. Full variable domain (missing parts from reference TRBV28 and TRBJ2-7): DVKVTQSSRYLVKRTGEKVFLECVQDMDHENMFWYRQDPGLGLRLIYFSYDVKMKEKGDIPEGYSVSREKKERFSLILESASTNQTSMYLCASSFLGQGYDEQYFGPGTRLTVT.